This T cell receptor beta chain was captured by sequencing in a study of blood T cell repertoires in COVID-19. About the research overall: PBMCs, B-cell-depleted T cells, or T cells were the source of the cDNA or gDNA that made up the material.

Original methodology: Using reference gene primer amplification, nucleated cell counts were estimated. This table comes from immunoSEQ multiplex PCR, and its TCRdb copy is limited to in-frame clones, with some not included. V, J and clone size reflect that table, while D and trimming were determined from the DNA. The sample lists approximately 250,000 clones, about 90% seen once, with about 4% in the top ten. This CDR3 has 13 amino acids. Looked up from germline, CDR1 is SEHNR and CDR2 is FQNEAQ (reference sequence). V lost 0 bases, J lost 3 bases, and 4 bases lay in between. Living in about two dozen US areas, the participants were between roughly 18 and 89 years of age.

The material sequenced was PBMCs or T cells enriched from blood (not recorded which). The sequence derives from a woman in her twenties or thirties with acute COVID-19. The chain combines TRBV7-9 with TRBJ2-3, with D hard to call. DNA for the CDR3: TGTGCCAGCAGCTTAGCGAGGACAGATACGCAGTATTTT. It specifies CASSLARTDTQYF.